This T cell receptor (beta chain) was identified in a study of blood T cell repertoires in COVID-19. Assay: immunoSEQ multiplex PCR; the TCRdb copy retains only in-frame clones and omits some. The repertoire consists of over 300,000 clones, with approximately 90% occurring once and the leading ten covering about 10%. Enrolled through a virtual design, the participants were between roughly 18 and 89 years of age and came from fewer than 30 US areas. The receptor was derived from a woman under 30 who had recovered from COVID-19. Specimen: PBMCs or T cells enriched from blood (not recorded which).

CDR3 sequence: CASSQDRANEQFF. The CDR3 DNA reads TGCGCCAGCAGCCAAGATCGAGCGAATGAGCAGTTCTTC. The chain joins TRBV4-1 to TRBJ2-1; no reliable D call. This CDR3 comprises 13 residues. Germline-derived CDR1 and CDR2 are MGHRA and YSYEKL. The V end lost 0 bases, the J end lost 7 bases, and 7 bases lay between the germline ends.